A selection of T cell receptor beta chains follows, all from one sample in a study of blood T cell repertoires in COVID-19. Clones were read by immunoSEQ multiplex PCR, and TCRdb kept only the in-frame ones, dropping some. The sample shows 250,000 to 300,000 clones, around 89% of them seen only once. The specimen sequenced was peripheral blood. Receptors originate from a woman in her fifties or sixties with acute or convalescent COVID-19. CDR3s include the opening cysteine and the closing phenylalanine or tryptophan. A D gene is named only where the DNA matches it firmly. Expanded clones are given a class, and other clones once, few, many or no size at all.

D: NA; J: TRBJ2-5; size: NA; V: TRBV7-8; DNA: TGTGCCAGCAGCCGAGCTAGCGCTCCGGGGGCCCAGTACTTC; CDR3: CASSRASAPGAQYF
D: TRBD2; J: TRBJ2-3; size: NA; V: TRBV7-6; DNA: TGTGCCAGCAGCTCCGGACTAGCTGATACTAGCACAGATACGCAGTATTTT; CDR3: CASSSGLADTSTDTQYF
D: NA; J: TRBJ1-6; size: NA; V: TRBV15; DNA: TGTGCCACCAGGAGCGGGCGGCCCATGGCACCCCTCCACTTT; CDR3: CATRSGRPMAPLHF
D: TRBD1; J: TRBJ2-7; size: once; V: TRBV11-1; DNA: TGTGCCAGCAGCCCCACGGGGACAGCACTCTACGAGCAGTACTTC; CDR3: CASSPTGTALYEQYF
D: TRBD1; J: TRBJ1-2; size: NA; V: TRBV28; DNA: TGTGCCAGCAGTTTGGACAGGGACGGCTACACCTTC; CDR3: CASSLDRDGYTF
D: NA; J: TRBJ2-5; size: NA; V: TRBV5-1; DNA: TGCGCCAGCAGCTTGGTGGGGGGCCAAGAGACCCAGTACTTC; CDR3: CASSLVGGQETQYF
D: NA; J: TRBJ1-5; size: NA; V: TRBV7-2; DNA: TGTGCCAGCAGCTTGAACAGGGCCAATCAGCCCCAGCATTTT; CDR3: CASSLNRANQPQHF
D: TRBD2; J: TRBJ2-1; size: NA; V: TRBV30; DNA: TGTGCCTGGAGTCCGCTAGCGGGTTCCTACAATGAGCAGTTCTTC; CDR3: CAWSPLAGSYNEQFF
D: TRBD1; J: TRBJ2-7; size: NA; V: TRBV2; DNA: TGTGCCAGCAGATGGGACAGAGCGTACTACGAGCAGTACTTC; CDR3: CASRWDRAYYEQYF
D: NA; J: TRBJ2-2; size: NA; V: TRBV7-7; DNA: TGTGCCAGCAGCAGAGAAGGGACAACTAACACCGGGGAGCTGTTTTTT; CDR3: CASSREGTTNTGELFF
D: NA; J: TRBJ2-7; size: NA; V: TRBV6-5; DNA: TGTGCCAGCAGTCGGACTTCCTACGAGCAGTACTTC; CDR3: CASSRTSYEQYF
D: TRBD2; J: TRBJ2-5; size: NA; V: TRBV5-1; DNA: TGCGCCAGCAGCCAAGGGACTAGCGGGGTCCAAGAGACCCAGTACTTC; CDR3: CASSQGTSGVQETQYF
D: TRBD2; J: TRBJ2-7; size: NA; V: TRBV4-2; DNA: TGTGCCAGCAGCCAACTATCTAGCGGGAGGACGCCCTACGAGCAGTACTTC; CDR3: CASSQLSSGRTPYEQYF
D: NA; J: TRBJ1-1; size: NA; V: TRBV5-1; DNA: TGCGCCAGCAGACCAACAGGCCCCAGAGCTGAAGCTTTCTTT; CDR3: CASRPTGPRAEAFF
D: TRBD1; J: TRBJ1-2; size: NA; V: TRBV18; DNA: TGTGCCAGCTCACGGACAGGGGAGGATAACTATGGCTACACCTTC; CDR3: CASSRTGEDNYGYTF
D: NA; J: TRBJ1-5; size: NA; V: TRBV7-6; DNA: TGTGCCAGCAGCACAAAAGGGGGACCGAATCAGCCCCAGCATTTT; CDR3: CASSTKGGPNQPQHF
D: NA; J: TRBJ1-5; size: NA; V: TRBV25-1; DNA: TGTGCCAGCAGCACAGGGTTTAATCAGCCCCAGCATTTT; CDR3: CASSTGFNQPQHF
D: TRBD1; J: TRBJ2-7; size: NA; V: TRBV28; DNA: TGTGCCAGCAGCGACAGGGTCCACGAGCAGTACTTC; CDR3: CASSDRVHEQYF
D: TRBD1; J: TRBJ2-3; size: NA; V: TRBV28; DNA: TGTGCCAGCAGCCGGACAGGGGGCACAGATACGCAGTATTTT; CDR3: CASSRTGGTDTQYF
D: TRBD2; J: TRBJ2-5; size: few; V: TRBV28; DNA: TGTGCCAGCAGTTGGACTAGTGTAGAGACCCAGTACTTC; CDR3: CASSWTSVETQYF
D: TRBD2; J: TRBJ2-7; size: NA; V: TRBV28; DNA: TGTGCCAGCAGTTTCACCCTGGGGCAGCGGGAGAATTACGAGCAGTACTTC; CDR3: CASSFTLGQRENYEQYF
D: TRBD1; J: TRBJ2-7; size: few; V: TRBV18; DNA: TGTGCCAGCTCACCCGGACAGGAGTACGAGCAGTACTTC; CDR3: CASSPGQEYEQYF
D: NA; J: TRBJ2-1; size: NA; V: TRBV4-2; DNA: TGTGCCAGCAGCCTCAGGCTACCAGGGATGGGGGAGGATGAGCAGTTCTTC; CDR3: CASSLRLPGMGEDEQFF
D: NA; J: TRBJ1-5; size: NA; V: TRBV7-2; DNA: TGTGCCAGCAGCCCAATCGGGTCCGGCAATCAGCCCCAGCATTTT; CDR3: CASSPIGSGNQPQHF
D: NA; J: TRBJ1-6; size: NA; V: TRBV28; DNA: TGTGCCAGCAGTTTAATGGCCCTCACGACGACTCGACCACCCCTCCACTTT; CDR3: CASSLMALTTTRPPLHF
D: NA; J: TRBJ2-7; size: NA; V: TRBV21-1; DNA: TGTGCCAGCAGCAAAGCGCTCTCCGGACAGGGCGTCGAGCAGTACTTC; CDR3: CASSKALSGQGVEQYF
D: TRBD1; J: TRBJ1-1; size: few; V: TRBV28; DNA: TGTGCCAGCAGCCCTAGAGGACAGGGTGCAGGGGAAGCTTTCTTT; CDR3: CASSPRGQGAGEAFF
D: TRBD2; J: TRBJ2-1; size: NA; V: TRBV3-1/TRBV3-2; DNA: TGTGCCAGCAGCCAGCGGGAGTCCTACAATGAGCAGTTCTTC; CDR3: CASSQRESYNEQFF
D: TRBD1; J: TRBJ2-7; size: NA; V: TRBV7-9; DNA: TGTGCCAGCAGCTTAGGATGGAGAGGGACAGCCTACGAGCAGTACTTC; CDR3: CASSLGWRGTAYEQYF
D: NA; J: TRBJ2-2; size: once; V: TRBV19; DNA: TGTGCCAGTAGTATCCCCAGGGGCATGAACACCGGGGAGCTGTTTTTT; CDR3: CASSIPRGMNTGELFF
D: TRBD1; J: TRBJ2-1; size: NA; V: TRBV10-3; DNA: TGTGCCATCAGTGAGGCACAGGGGGCCTACAATGAGCAGTTCTTC; CDR3: CAISEAQGAYNEQFF